What follows describes a single T cell receptor (beta chain). As yet, its antigen is unknown. The data were taken from a study of long-term antiretroviral therapy in people with HIV. Findings and caveats of the study: Although diversity increased after ART, it remained lower than in transplant donor controls. Pre-ART clonal expansion yielded clones that dominated the repertoire at all time points.

Running of the v3.0 immunoSEQ assay took place at survey level. Measured with immunoSEQ multiplex PCR; TCRdb has only the in-frame clones, and not every one. The sample consists of fewer than 35,000 clones, more than 95% of them appearing once. Trimming removed 11 bases from V and 4 bases from J, with 14 bases in between. Germline-derived CDR1 and CDR2 are PRHDT and FYEKMQ (reference sequence). There are 12 residues in the CDR3. This specimen was unsorted PBMCs, taken 6.9 years after starting antiretroviral therapy. V usage is TRBV13 and J usage is TRBJ1-2; unclear D gene. This sequence originates from a man between 25 and 39 years old with HIV. CDR3 residues: CAPETAGYGYTF. The CDR3 DNA reads as TGTGCCCCCGAGACGGCCGGCTATGGCTACACCTTC.